The clone carrying this T cell receptor (beta chain) was observed a few times. No antigen is known for it. This entry belongs to a study of human T cells and chemical hapten exposure. Whole-study findings and limits: There was a positive correlation between PT1 expanded TCR counts and patch test score.

The time point is: pre-sensitization, week 0. Treatment given: therapeutic diphenylcyclopropenone sensitization with weekly scalp DPC. Trimming removed 4 bases from V and 4 bases from J; junction bases left unmatched: 13. The length of the CDR3 is 16 residues. Germline V gene lookup returns CDR1 SGDLS and CDR2 YYNGEE. Individual cDNA molecules received unique molecular identifiers in the library. MiXCR, applied by TCRdb to the RACE reads, yields one record per CDR3 protein. The profile shows 350,000 to 450,000 distinct CDR3 sequences, 5% to 6.5% of them singletons. The origin of this receptor is a woman in her forties or fifties with alopecia areata. Some clones in this sample may be carry-over from other donors' samples. The V and J genes are TRBV9 and TRBJ1-2, with 7 bases identical to TRBD1. The specimen comprised whole blood, sampled in connection with sensitization to the hapten diphenylcyclopropenone (DPC). Here the CDR3 DNA reads TGTGCCAGCAGCAAACTCACAGGGGATGTGGGCTATGGCTACACCTTC. Encoded protein: CASSKLTGDVGYGYTF.